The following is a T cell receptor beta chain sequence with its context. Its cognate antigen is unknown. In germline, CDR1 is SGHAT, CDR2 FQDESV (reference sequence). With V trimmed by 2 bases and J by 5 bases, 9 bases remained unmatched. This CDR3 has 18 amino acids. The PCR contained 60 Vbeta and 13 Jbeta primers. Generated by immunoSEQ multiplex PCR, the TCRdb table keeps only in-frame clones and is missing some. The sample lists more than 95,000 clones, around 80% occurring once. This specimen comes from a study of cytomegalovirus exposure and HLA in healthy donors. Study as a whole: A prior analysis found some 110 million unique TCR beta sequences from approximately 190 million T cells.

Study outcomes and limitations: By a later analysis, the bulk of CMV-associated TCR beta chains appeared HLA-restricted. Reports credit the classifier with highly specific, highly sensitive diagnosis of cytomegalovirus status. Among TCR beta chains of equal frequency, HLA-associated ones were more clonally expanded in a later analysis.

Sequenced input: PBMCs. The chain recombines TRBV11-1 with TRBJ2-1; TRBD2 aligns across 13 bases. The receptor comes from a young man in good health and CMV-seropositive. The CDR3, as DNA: TGTGCCAGCAGCTTAAGATATACTAGCGGGAGGGTCGACAATGAGCAGTTCTTC. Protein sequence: CASSLRYTSGRVDNEQFF. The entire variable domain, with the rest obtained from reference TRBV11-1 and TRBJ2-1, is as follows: EAEVAQSPRYKITEKSQAVAFWCDPISGHATLYWYRQILGQGPELLVQFQDESVVDDSQLPKDRFSAERLKGVDSTLKIQPAELGDSAMYLCASSLRYTSGRVDNEQFFGPGTRLTVL.